The 32 T cell receptor beta chains below all came from one sample that was sequenced in a study of siplizumab effects on memory and regulatory T cells. Using immunoSEQ multiplex PCR, the repertoire was profiled, and TCRdb retains in-frame clones only, with some absent. The sample includes tens of thousands of clones, roughly 93% of them seen just once. The sequenced sample was CD8+ T cells sorted from blood. All receptors derive from a human donor in good health.

The J gene is TRBJ2-1, the V gene TRBV7-9, with 16 positions matching TRBD2. After removal of 3 bases from V and 8 bases from J, the junction contained 10 bases not matched to a gene. Germline V gene lookup returns CDR1 SEHNR and CDR2 FQNEAQ (reference sequence). This CDR3 region has 18 residues. CDR3 sequence reads: CASSFSYGTSGRGHEQFF. CDR3 bases: TGTGCCAGCAGCTTTTCTTATGGGACTAGCGGGAGGGGCCATGAGCAGTTCTTC.

V usage is TRBV7-3 and J usage is TRBJ2-3; 9 positions agree with TRBD2. This CDR3 has 14 residues. The germline gives CDR1 SGHTA, CDR2 FQGTGA. Unmatched junction bases numbered 5, after V lost 8 bases and J lost 2 bases. The CDR3 DNA follows: TGTGCCAGCGGGCGGGAGGGCCCCACAGATACGCAGTATTTT. This gives the protein CASGREGPTDTQYF.

The chain uses TRBV28 and TRBJ1-2, with no clear D. Trimming removed 3 bases from V and 7 bases from J, with 15 bases in between. Germline V gene lookup returns CDR1 MDHEN and CDR2 SYDVKM. The CDR3 has 14 amino acids. The CDR3 DNA is TGTGCCAGCAGTTTCCTCAACCTATTAAGTGGCTACACCTTC. Amino acids: CASSFLNLLSGYTF.

The chain uses TRBV11-3 and TRBJ1-1; D call uncertain. The CDR3 runs 15 residues. Germline assignment: CDR1 SGHNT and CDR2 YENEEA. Deletions cut 4 bases from V and 1 base from J, with 13 bases between. The CDR3 is CASSSHLDGNTEAFF. The CDR3 DNA reads as TGTGCCAGCAGCTCACACTTAGACGGGAACACTGAAGCTTTCTTT.

The V gene is TRBV7-9, the J gene TRBJ2-1; the D gene is possibly TRBD1 (6 bases). The CDR3 loop spans 17 amino acids. The ends were cut back, 1 base at V and 0 bases at J, with 13 bases in the middle. The germline V gene encodes CDR1 SEHNR and CDR2 FQNEAQ (reference sequence). Here the CDR3 DNA reads TGTGCCAGCAGCTTAGGGGGACACTTGAGCTCCTACAATGAGCAGTTCTTC. Translated, it gives CASSLGGHLSSYNEQFF.

The chain uses TRBV28 and TRBJ1-5, with D maybe TRBD1 (5 bases). Germline V gives CDR1 MDHEN, CDR2 SYDVKM. This CDR3 contains 15 residues. Trimming pared 1 base from V and 2 bases from J, leaving 9 bases between. The CDR3 DNA reads as TGTGCCAGCAGTTTATCCTCCAGGGGCAATCAGCCCCAGCATTTT. It is translated as CASSLSSRGNQPQHF.

The V call is TRBV28, the J call TRBJ2-7; 12 positions match TRBD2. The CDR3 consists of 16 residues. V dropped 5 bases and J dropped 6; count of bases not matched to a gene: 11. Germline CDR1 MDHEN, CDR2 SYDVKM. CDR3 DNA: TGTGCCAGCAGTCCGACCCTAGCGGGAGGGTCCCGCGAGCAGTACTTC. Residues: CASSPTLAGGSREQYF.

The chain carries TRBV19 and TRBJ2-7; 8 positions match TRBD1. The CDR3 loop spans 14 amino acids. The junction had 2 bases not matched to a gene; V was cut back by 4 bases and J by 0 bases. Per the germline V gene, CDR1 is LNHDA and CDR2 is SQIVND (reference sequence). Written as DNA, the CDR3 is TGTGCCAGTAGTAAGGGGACAGGCTCCTACGAGCAGTACTTC. Translating it yields CASSKGTGSYEQYF.

This chain connects TRBV10-2 to TRBJ1-5, with a tentative D call TRBD1 (5 bases). Trimming shortened V by 9 bases and J by 0 bases, and 15 bases separated the two germline ends. The CDR3 is 15 residues long. Germline V gene lookup returns CDR1 WSHSY and CDR2 SAAADI. The CDR3 region is CASTNRPNSNQPQHF. CDR3 DNA sequence: TGCGCCAGTACCAACAGGCCGAATAGCAATCAGCCCCAGCATTTT.

V usage is TRBV11-2 and J usage is TRBJ1-4; D not certain. The germline V gene encodes CDR1 SGHAT and CDR2 FQNNGV. This CDR3 is built from 16 residues. Trimming removed 5 bases at V and 4 bases at J, with 17 bases between. CDR3 sequence reads: CASSKTNGAFNEKLFF. The CDR3 DNA follows: TGTGCCAGCAGCAAGACAAACGGTGCCTTTAATGAAAAACTGTTTTTT.

The CDR3 coding sequence is TGTGCCAGCAGTGCCTCACCGGTAGCGGGAAGCACAGATACGCAGTATTTT. It translates to CASSASPVAGSTDTQYF. V gene TRBV6-4 combines with J gene TRBJ2-3; 8 bases match TRBD2. CDR3 size: 17 residues. The J segment lost 0 bases and the V segment lost 4 bases, leaving 9 bases of the junction unmatched. Per the germline V gene, CDR1 is MRHNA and CDR2 is SNTAGT.

The rearrangement links TRBV2 to TRBJ1-2; no clear D gene. The germline CDR1 and CDR2 sequences are SNHLY and FYNNEI. The V gene lost 10 bases and the J gene lost 2 bases, with 17 bases spanning the gap. The CDR3 extends over 14 amino acids. The CDR3 region has the DNA TGTGCCACCTCAGAAGCCACAGCAAACTATGGCTACACCTTC. It translates to CATSEATANYGYTF.

The chain carries TRBV27 and TRBJ1-1; weak D call: TRBD1 (6 bases). The germline CDR1 and CDR2 sequences are MNHEY and SMNVEV (reference sequence). V dropped 0 bases and J dropped 0 bases, with 8 bases sitting between them. This CDR3 contains 15 residues. The CDR3 is CASSLSGGMNTEAFF. The CDR3 bases are TGTGCCAGCAGTTTATCAGGGGGGATGAACACTGAAGCTTTCTTT.

This clone was picked up one time. The V call is TRBV6-5, the J call TRBJ2-7; D may be TRBD2 (5 bases). Trimming pared 7 bases from V and 0 bases from J, leaving 16 bases between. The CDR3 spans 15 residues. CDR1 MNHEY and CDR2 SVGAGI come from the germline V gene. CDR3 nucleotides: TGTGCCAGCACCCCACCTCCAGACTACTCCTACGAGCAGTACTTC. Translated: CASTPPPDYSYEQYF.

This sequence joins TRBV4-1 and TRBJ2-7; TRBD1 matches 7 bases. The CDR3 runs to 15 residues. Per the germline V gene, CDR1 is MGHRA and CDR2 is YSYEKL. The junction had 6 bases not matched to a gene; V was cut back by 1 base and J by 3 bases. CDR3 residues: CASSQVGQTIYEQYF. The DNA of the CDR3 is TGCGCCAGCAGCCAAGTGGGACAGACCATCTACGAGCAGTACTTC.

The CDR3 here is CASSEGLARRFF. The CDR3 DNA follows: TGTGCCAGCAGCGAAGGACTAGCCAGGCGGTTCTTC. The chain joins TRBV28 to TRBJ2-1; 8 positions agree with TRBD2. The CDR3 covers 12 residues. The junction had 10 bases not matched to a gene; V was cut back by 6 bases and J by 15 bases. Germline V CDR1 and CDR2: MDHEN, SYDVKM.

This chain joins TRBV9 and TRBJ2-3, with TRBD1 matching 8 bases. V lost 2 bases to trimming and J lost 4 bases; unmatched junction nucleotides: 6. Germline values: CDR1 SGDLS, CDR2 YYNGEE. CDR3 length: 15 amino acids. Written as DNA, the CDR3 is TGTGCCAGCAGCGTTCTCGGACAGGGTTCAGATACGCAGTATTTT. Translating gives CASSVLGQGSDTQYF.

With regard to this clone: Within the sample, other DNA sequences also encode this same CDR3. The rearrangement joins TRBV20-1 to TRBJ2-7; D is ambiguous. Trimming removed 6 bases at V and 4 bases at J, with 10 bases between. Germline CDR1 and CDR2: DFQATT and SNEGSKA (reference sequence). The CDR3 is 11 residues long. Here the CDR3 reads CSARLGYEQYF. Written as DNA, the CDR3 is TGCAGTGCCAGGCTAGGTTACGAGCAGTACTTC.

The genes are TRBV5-6 and TRBJ2-2; a possible D gene is TRBD2 (5 bases). The CDR3 loop spans 17 amino acids. CDR1 and CDR2 from the germline V gene are SGHDT and YYEEEE. The V gene lost 0 bases and the J gene lost 6 bases, with 18 bases spanning the gap. This CDR3 is CASSLDQRTTEAGELFF. The CDR3 nucleotides read TGTGCCAGCAGCTTGGACCAACGTACGACGGAGGCCGGGGAGCTGTTTTTT.

J is TRBJ2-7 and V is TRBV7-2; tentative D call: TRBD1 (6 bases). The CDR3 spans 15 residues. Trimming shortened V by 1 base and J by 1 base, and 11 bases separated the two germline ends. Germline loops: CDR1 SGHTA, CDR2 FQGNSA. This chain's CDR3 is CASSLEGRGSYEQYF. The CDR3 DNA reads TGTGCCAGCAGCTTAGAAGGCAGGGGTTCCTACGAGCAGTACTTC.

V usage is TRBV15 and J usage is TRBJ2-7; perhaps D is TRBD1 or TRBD2 (5 bases each). The germline V gene has CDR1 LNHNV and CDR2 YYDKDF (reference sequence). The CDR3 extends over 13 amino acids. Trimming took 5 bases from V and 4 from J, leaving 12 bases between them. The CDR3 nucleotides are TGTGCCACCAGCGAGGGGATAAAATACGAGCAGTACTTC. Amino acid sequence: CATSEGIKYEQYF.

This chain links TRBV27 with TRBJ2-1; D not certain. Per germline, CDR1 MNHEY and CDR2 SMNVEV (reference sequence). Trimming took off 5 bases at V and 3 bases at J, with 17 bases between the two ends. The CDR3 has 16 amino acids. The CDR3 region has the DNA TGTGCCAGCAGTCCGATCCCCTTAGGCCGCTACAATGAGCAGTTCTTC. It encodes CASSPIPLGRYNEQFF.

The chain links TRBV28 to TRBJ2-7; D remains ambiguous. V was shortened by 4 bases and J by 3 bases, with 19 bases between the two germline ends. Germline CDR1 is MDHEN and CDR2 is SYDVKM. This CDR3 contains 16 residues. CDR3 bases: TGTGCCAGCAGTTCGCCTAAGGAAGGGCATTACTACGAGCAGTACTTC. Protein: CASSSPKEGHYYEQYF.

V is TRBV7-2 and J is TRBJ1-6; D is unclear. Germline V gene data show CDR1 as SGHTA and CDR2 as FQGNSA. The CDR3 has 14 amino acids. Trimming took 7 bases from V and 3 from J, leaving 10 bases between them. The CDR3 DNA is TGTGCCAGCACCCCTGCAGGCTATAATTCACCCCTCCACTTT. Residues: CASTPAGYNSPLHF.

V usage is TRBV5-1 and J usage is TRBJ2-7, with 8 bases that match TRBD2. The CDR3 is 17 amino acids. Germline loops: CDR1 SGHRS, CDR2 YFSETQ. V dropped 4 bases and J dropped 2; count of bases not matched to a gene: 14. For the CDR3, the DNA is TGCGCCAGCAGCCGTTGGGGAACTAGCGGCCAAACCTACGAGCAGTACTTC. It yields the protein CASSRWGTSGQTYEQYF.

The rearrangement joins TRBV5-4 to TRBJ2-7; D possibly corresponds to TRBD2 (6 bases). The CDR3 consists of 14 residues. Germline CDR1 and CDR2: SGHNT and YYREEE (reference sequence). V was pared by 3 bases and J by 4 bases, with 14 bases between. The CDR3 DNA sequence: TGTGCCAGCAGCTACTCCGGGACTTCATACGAGCAGTACTTC. This codes for CASSYSGTSYEQYF.

This chain uses TRBV28 with TRBJ2-5; D is tentatively TRBD1 or TRBD2 (5 bases each). CDR1 and CDR2 from the germline V gene are MDHEN and SYDVKM. The CDR3 has 15 amino acids. Trimming removed 2 bases from V and 4 bases from J, with 14 bases in between. The CDR3 coding sequence is TGTGCCAGCAGTTTACCCCGGGACCTCTTAGAGACCCAGTACTTC. It is translated as CASSLPRDLLETQYF.

V gene TRBV2 combines with J gene TRBJ2-2, with D maybe TRBD2 (5 bases). V lost 6 bases and J 6 bases, leaving 14 bases between the germline ends. The germline V gene encodes CDR1 SNHLY and CDR2 FYNNEI. The length of the CDR3 is 14 residues. The CDR3: CASRPGLGAGELFF. CDR3 bases: TGTGCCAGCAGGCCCGGGCTCGGGGCCGGGGAGCTGTTTTTT.

J is TRBJ1-5 and V is TRBV19; 8 positions match TRBD1. The V segment lost 5 bases and the J segment 2 bases; nucleotides outside the gene matches: 5. The CDR3 is 15 residues long. Germline V gives CDR1 LNHDA, CDR2 SQIVND (reference sequence). Written as DNA, the CDR3 is TGTGCCAGTAGTCCTTGGGGACAGGGCAATCAGCCCCAGCATTTT. It specifies CASSPWGQGNQPQHF.

The J gene is TRBJ2-1, the V gene TRBV27; no firm D call. V was clipped by 8 bases and J by 0 bases, with 14 bases between them. Germline V gives CDR1 MNHEY, CDR2 SMNVEV (reference sequence). CDR3 length equals 15 residues. The CDR3 DNA reads TGTGCCAGCCGCGCTCCGTCCAGCTCCTACAATGAGCAGTTCTTC. It translates to CASRAPSSSYNEQFF.

This clone was observed once. The chain combines TRBV2 with TRBJ1-2, with D uncertain. The length of the CDR3 is 14 residues. Trimming left V 7 bases short and J 0 bases short, with 12 bases between. Germline CDR1 SNHLY, CDR2 FYNNEI. CDR3 DNA: TGTGCCAGCACGACCGGTTTAGCTAACTATGGCTACACCTTC. Translation: CASTTGLANYGYTF.

The chain is built from TRBV4-2 and TRBJ1-5; D uncertain. Germline CDR1 and CDR2: LGHNA and YNFKEQ. The CDR3 totals 13 residues. The V end lost 0 bases, the J end lost 6 bases, and 6 bases lay between the germline ends. Here the CDR3 DNA reads TGTGCCAGCAGCCAAGATGGTTCTCAGCCCCAGCATTTT. Amino acid sequence: CASSQDGSQPQHF.